The next 10 T cell receptor beta chains were all read from a single sample in a study of shared clonotypes between healthy human individuals. Clones were read by immunoSEQ multiplex PCR, and TCRdb kept only the in-frame ones, dropping some. The table records a few hundred thousand clones, more than 95% of them present only once. Sample: naive CD4+ T cells sorted from blood. Subset meaning: CD45RA+ positively selected. These receptors all come from a woman in her 30s in good health.

This clone has only one observation. The V gene is TRBV6-1, the J gene TRBJ1-1; 9 bases are shared with TRBD1. Germline loops: CDR1 MNHNS, CDR2 SASEGT. The CDR3 has 16 residues. Trimming took 1 base from V and 9 from J; bases not matched to a gene: 12. The CDR3 reads CASSEGWGTGTAKAFF. CDR3 sequence (DNA): TGTGCCAGCAGTGAAGGATGGGGGACAGGGACAGCGAAAGCTTTCTTT.

The chain couples TRBV30 to TRBJ2-1; D is ambiguous. V was shortened by 5 bases and J by 12 bases, with 17 bases between the two germline ends. CDR3 length: 12 residues. The germline V gene has CDR1 GTSNPN and CDR2 SVGIG (reference sequence). The DNA for the CDR3 is TGTGCCTGGTCGACGTCGAACGTTTGGCAGTTCTTC. Its translation: CAWSTSNVWQFF.

The chain is built from TRBV14 and TRBJ1-3; no reliable D call. The CDR3 runs 14 residues. V was trimmed by 4 bases and J by 2 bases, leaving 9 bases between them. Germline loops: CDR1 SGHDN, CDR2 FVKESK. In DNA, the CDR3 is TGTGCCAGCAGCCGGGCTTTTGCTGGAAACACCATATATTTT. This sequence encodes CASSRAFAGNTIYF.

This chain uses TRBV11-1 with TRBJ2-7; no clear D. Germline V lookup: CDR1 SGHAT, CDR2 FQDESV (reference sequence). The ends were cut back, 1 base at V and 0 bases at J, with 16 bases in the middle. The CDR3 totals 17 residues. CDR3 amino acids: CASSLGARPLSSYEQYF. The CDR3 nucleotides are TGTGCCAGCAGCTTAGGAGCGCGGCCCCTAAGCTCCTACGAGCAGTACTTC.

The rearrangement links TRBV28 to TRBJ2-5; 9 bases match TRBD2. The DNA end favors TRBJ2-7, so the J call may be wrong. CDR1 and CDR2 (germline): MDHEN, SYDVKM. The CDR3 length is 14 residues. The CDR3 sequence is CASTKGLAGYEQYF. The DNA for the CDR3 is TGTGCCAGCACCAAAGGGCTAGCGGGGTACGAGCAGTACTTC.

This chain links TRBV23-1 with TRBJ1-5; 7 bases line up with TRBD1. TRBV23-1 is an ORF, and what it does is uncertain. CDR3 size: 19 residues. The junction had 18 bases not matched to a gene; V was cut back by 4 bases and J by 3 bases. CDR3 in DNA: TGCGCCAGCAGTCGCAAACCCTATTGGGGGGGACAGAACAATCAGCCCCAGCATTTT. It encodes CASSRKPYWGGQNNQPQHF.

This chain connects TRBV6-1 to TRBJ2-7; a possible D gene is TRBD1 (5 bases). Germline-derived CDR1 and CDR2 are MNHNS and SASEGT. The CDR3 is 14 residues long. The V gene lost 6 bases and the J gene lost 3 bases, with 15 bases spanning the gap. The CDR3 bases are TGTGCCAGCAGAATGGGGCAGAATAACTACGAGCAGTACTTC. Translation: CASRMGQNNYEQYF.

The chain recombines TRBV28 with TRBJ2-7; D is possibly TRBD1 or TRBD2 (5 bases each). This CDR3 has 12 amino acids. Germline loops: CDR1 MDHEN, CDR2 SYDVKM. V shed 7 bases and J shed 4 bases, with 11 bases lying between them. The CDR3 nucleotides read TGTGCCAGCATTGGGGGTAGGTACGAGCAGTACTTC. Amino acid sequence: CASIGGRYEQYF.

The chain joins TRBV5-1 to TRBJ1-4; the match to TRBD1 covers 7 bases. CDR1 and CDR2 from the germline V gene are SGHRS and YFSETQ. CDR3 length: 18 amino acids. The trim removed 3 bases at V and 7 bases at J, leaving 18 bases unmatched. CDR3: CASSYTNRGGSSGEKLFF. The DNA of the CDR3 is TGCGCCAGCAGCTATACCAACAGGGGCGGGTCCTCCGGTGAAAAACTGTTTTTT. The full variable domain, with the rest looked up from reference TRBV5-1 and TRBJ1-4, is KAGVTQTPRYLIKTRGQQVTLSCSPISGHRSVSWYQQTPGQGLQFLFEYFSETQRNKGNFPGRFSGRQFSNSRSEMNVSTLELGDSALYLCASSYTNRGGSSGEKLFFGSGTQLSVL.

The gene calls are TRBV20-1 and TRBJ1-3, with TRBD1 matching 7 bases. The ends lost 6 bases at V and 12 bases at J; junction bases unmatched: 8. CDR1 and CDR2 (germline): DFQATT, SNEGSKA (reference sequence). The CDR3 runs to 11 residues. CDR3 bases: TGCAGTGCCCGGACAGGTGCTAGCATATATTTT. Translation: CSARTGASIYF.